One T cell receptor beta chain is described in this entry. The CDR3 is made up of 14 amino acids. V was shortened by 0 bases and J by 7 bases, with 13 bases between the two germline ends. Germline-derived CDR1 and CDR2 are DFQATT and SNEGSKA (reference sequence). The entry originates in a study of blood T cells in healthy people across ages. For every donor, a draw yielded around 10 milliliters of peripheral blood. The authors ran a second PCR of about 7 to 11 cycles using a sample-barcoded 5' primer and a J-beta primer mix. CDR3-containing paired-end reads numbered at least 3 million in each sample. TCRdb re-analysed the 5' RACE reads in MiXCR, keeping a single row per CDR3 protein. The sample yields around 2 million distinct CDR3 sequences, about 39% seen once.

What was sequenced was blood. This clonotype was sampled from a human donor in good health. The V gene is TRBV20-1, the J gene TRBJ2-4; maybe TRBD2 (6 bases). The CDR3 nucleotides read TGCAGTGCTAGAGATCTGGCAGGGAGGAACATTCAGTACTTC. This codes for CSARDLAGRNIQYF.